The clone carrying this T cell receptor (beta chain) turned up a few times. What it recognizes is unknown. From the second PCR step, alpha and beta chains were amplified apart. Both TRBC1 and TRBC2 were covered by a beta constant-region primer of two equimolar oligonucleotides. Nested alpha and beta constant-region primers with the SP2 primer drove four PCR rounds on ligated cDNA. A single record per CDR3 protein comes from TCRdb applying MiXCR to the UMI-ligation and nested PCR reads. The sample yields 150,000 or so distinct CDR3 sequences, roughly 22% seen once. This entry belongs to a study of naive and memory T cell subsets. V lost 0 bases, J lost 6 bases, and 5 bases lay in between. Germline CDR1 and CDR2: GTSNPN and SVGIG (reference sequence). CDR3 length: 12 residues. Whole-study findings and limits: In CD4 and CD8 cells, diversity dropped from naive through EMRA. Especially in CD8 cells, naive repertoires contained a few larger clonotypes, possibly CD45RA-re-expressing memory cells.

The V gene is TRBV30, the J gene TRBJ2-2, with D perhaps TRBD1 (5 bases). Sequenced material: naive CD4+ T cells from blood. The sequence derives from a human donor in good health. CDR3 DNA sequence: TGTGCCTGGAGTGTACAGGCCGGGGAGCTGTTTTTT. It codes for CAWSVQAGELFF.